This T cell receptor (beta chain) was documented in a study of cytomegalovirus exposure and HLA in healthy donors. On the study more broadly: Most donors, roughly 84% of over 300 genotyped, fell in the Caucasian-associated ancestry cluster. General observations from the study: TRBV6-2, TRBV6-3 and other indistinguishable V segments were excluded. Rates of TCR association differed by HLA locus in a later analysis, with DRB1 highest and HLA-C lowest. The likely explanation for a cluster of highly shared sequence variants was sequencing artifact.

The PCR ran on 60 Vbeta and 13 Jbeta primers. TCRdb's table, derived via immunoSEQ multiplex PCR, lists solely in-frame clones and lacks some. The profile covers around 190,000 clones, with over 75% appearing a single time and 2% to 2.5% taken by the ten largest. With respect to this clone: Its target is not known.

Per germline, CDR1 SGHNT and CDR2 YYREEE (reference sequence). The J segment lost 5 bases and the V segment lost 3 bases, leaving 8 bases of the junction unmatched. The CDR3 totals 14 residues. The chain employs TRBV5-4 and TRBJ2-7; 7 positions agree with TRBD2. The TCR comes from a man in his 60s in good health and CMV-seronegative. What was sequenced was PBMCs. Here the CDR3 reads CASSSGGGRHEQYF. The CDR3 DNA sequence: TGTGCCAGCAGCTCTGGGGGAGGGAGACACGAGCAGTACTTC.